This T cell receptor beta chain comes out of a study of T cells in Graves' hyperthyroidism and ophthalmopathy. The source material, RNA transcripts, was used to amplify TCR beta CDR3 regions. The TCR CDR3 was amplified in a first-round RT-PCR using the HTBI primer set. Each CDR3 protein is one row after TCRdb ran MiXCR on the multiplex PCR reads. The profile covers about 680,000 distinct CDR3 sequences, with 35% appearing a single time and roughly 31% taken by the ten largest. Trimming cost V 5 bases and J 2 bases, with 13 bases left between them. CDR3 length: 14 amino acids. Germline V gives CDR1 SEHNR, CDR2 FQNEAQ (reference sequence). A lack of ophthalmopathy progression within 18 months defined stable Graves' hyperthyroidism. The study based diagnoses on clinical symptoms, serum thyroxine and TRAb, thyroid ultrasound and orbital computed tomography. The PBMCs were taken from under 12 ml of fresh peripheral blood.

The specimen was blood. This chain joins TRBV7-9 and TRBJ2-7; D may correspond to TRBD1 or TRBD2 (5 bases each). The sequence came from a woman aged 40 to 50 with Graves' hyperthyroidism. The CDR3, as DNA: TGTGCCAGCAGCCTTCCCCAGGGACCCTACGAGCAGTACTTC. Translated, it gives CASSLPQGPYEQYF. Drawing the rest from reference TRBV7-9 and TRBJ2-7, the complete variable domain is DTGVSQNPRHKITKRGQNVTFRCDPISEHNRLYWYRQTLGQGPEFLTYFQNEAQLEKSRLLSDRFSAERPKGSFSTLEIQRTEQGDSAMYLCASSLPQGPYEQYFGPGTRLTVT.